This T cell receptor (beta chain) stems from a study of control samples from healthy donors and cancer patients. Per the germline V gene, CDR1 is MGHRA and CDR2 is YSYEKL. The length of the CDR3 is 17 residues. The V end was cut by 1 base, the J end by 8 bases, with 23 bases between. Sequencing was performed with immunoSEQ multiplex PCR; in TCRdb, only in-frame clones are kept and a portion is missing. Of about 120,000 clones in the sample, roughly nine tenths were seen once. Sequencing input: PBMCs. The V call is TRBV4-1, the J call TRBJ1-2; D ambiguous. This clonotype was obtained from a woman aged 45-60 years with colorectal cancer. CDR3 loop: CASSQGTLLEAQWGYTF. The CDR3 nucleotides are TGCGCCAGCAGCCAAGGAACCCTGTTGGAAGCCCAGTGGGGCTACACCTTC.